The subject of this entry is one TCR beta chain. This sample is drawn from a study of T cell responses to AZD1222 COVID-19 vaccine. CDR1 and CDR2 (germline): SEHNR, FQNEAQ (reference sequence). The CDR3 spans 15 residues. V was clipped by 3 bases and J by 3 bases, with 13 bases between them. Only in-frame clones appear in the TCRdb table, and some are missing; sequencing was by immunoSEQ multiplex PCR. Of just under 75,000 clones listed, over 60% are singletons. Sequencing was performed on peripheral blood, taken 28 days after the second AZD1222 dose. The rearrangement uses TRBV7-9 and TRBJ2-3; the D gene is possibly TRBD1 (8 bases). The receptor was isolated from an adult who received the AZD1222 COVID-19 vaccine. The CDR3 protein is CASSFGQGGTDTQYF. The CDR3 DNA reads as TGTGCCAGCAGCTTCGGACAGGGAGGGACAGATACGCAGTATTTT. The entire variable domain, with the rest obtained from reference TRBV7-9 and TRBJ2-3, is as follows: DTGVSQNPRHKITKRGQNVTFRCDPISEHNRLYWYRQTLGQGPEFLTYFQNEAQLEKSRLLSDRFSAERPKGSFSTLEIQRTEQGDSAMYLCASSFGQGGTDTQYFGPGTRLTVL.